Given below is one T cell receptor (beta chain) in context. The antigen is not known. This entry is derived from a study of cytomegalovirus exposure and HLA in healthy donors. Study-level points and caveats: Common viral pathogens were later found to be apparently linked to several of the most significant clusters.

The PCR was carried out with 60 Vbeta primers and 13 Jbeta primers. Method: immunoSEQ multiplex PCR; TCRdb's copy keeps in-frame clones and lacks some. The table lists 130,000 or so clones. The J segment lost 0 bases and the V segment lost 1 base, leaving 4 bases of the junction unmatched. CDR3 length: 16 amino acids. Germline lookup yields CDR1 SGHTA and CDR2 FQGNSA. The sample consisted of PBMCs. This TCR came from a man aged 18 to 29 in good health and CMV-seronegative. This sequence joins TRBV7-2 and TRBJ2-7; TRBD1 matches 9 bases. As DNA, the CDR3 is TGTGCCAGCAGCTTAGTGGGACAGGGACGCTCCTACGAGCAGTACTTC. It specifies CASSLVGQGRSYEQYF.